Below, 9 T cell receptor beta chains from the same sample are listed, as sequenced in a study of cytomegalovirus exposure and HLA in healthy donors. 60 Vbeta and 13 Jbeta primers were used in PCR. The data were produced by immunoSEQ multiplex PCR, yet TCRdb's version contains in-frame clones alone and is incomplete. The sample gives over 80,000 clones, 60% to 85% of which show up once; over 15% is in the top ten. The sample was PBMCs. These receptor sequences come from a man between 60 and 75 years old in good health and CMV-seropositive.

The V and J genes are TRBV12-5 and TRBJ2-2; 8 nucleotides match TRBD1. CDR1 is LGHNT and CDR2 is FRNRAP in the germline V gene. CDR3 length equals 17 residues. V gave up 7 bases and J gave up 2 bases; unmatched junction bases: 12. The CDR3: CASAILRTGTNTGELFF. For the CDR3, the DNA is TGTGCTAGTGCCATTTTGAGGACAGGGACTAACACCGGGGAGCTGTTTTTT.

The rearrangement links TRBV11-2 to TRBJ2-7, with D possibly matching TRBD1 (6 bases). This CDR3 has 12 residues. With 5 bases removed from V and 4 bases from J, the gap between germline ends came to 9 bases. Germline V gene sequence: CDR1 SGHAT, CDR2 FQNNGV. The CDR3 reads CASSHTGYEQYF. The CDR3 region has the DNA TGTGCCAGCAGCCATACAGGGTACGAGCAGTACTTC.

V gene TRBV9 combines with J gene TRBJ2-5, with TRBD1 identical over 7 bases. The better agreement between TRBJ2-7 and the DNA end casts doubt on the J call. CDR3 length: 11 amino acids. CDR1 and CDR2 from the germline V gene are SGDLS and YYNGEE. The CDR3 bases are TGTGCCAGCTCAAGGGGGCACGAGCAGTACTTC. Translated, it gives CASSRGHEQYF.

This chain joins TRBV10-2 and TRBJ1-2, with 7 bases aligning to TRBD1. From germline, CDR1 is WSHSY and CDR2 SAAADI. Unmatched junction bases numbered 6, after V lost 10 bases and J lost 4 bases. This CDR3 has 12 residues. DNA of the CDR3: TGCGCCACAGTCCAGGGGGGCTATGGCTACACCTTC. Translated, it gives CATVQGGYGYTF.

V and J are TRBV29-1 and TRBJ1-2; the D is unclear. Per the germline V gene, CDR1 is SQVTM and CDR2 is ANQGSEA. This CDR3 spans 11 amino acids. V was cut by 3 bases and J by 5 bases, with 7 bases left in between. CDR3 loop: CSVEGRYGYTF. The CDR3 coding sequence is TGCAGCGTTGAGGGGAGGTATGGCTACACCTTC.

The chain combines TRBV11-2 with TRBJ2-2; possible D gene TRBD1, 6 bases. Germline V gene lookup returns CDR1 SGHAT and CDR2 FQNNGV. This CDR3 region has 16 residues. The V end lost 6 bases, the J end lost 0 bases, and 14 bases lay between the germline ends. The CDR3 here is CASSRRQESNTGELFF. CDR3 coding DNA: TGTGCCAGCAGTCGTCGACAGGAGTCGAACACCGGGGAGCTGTTTTTT.

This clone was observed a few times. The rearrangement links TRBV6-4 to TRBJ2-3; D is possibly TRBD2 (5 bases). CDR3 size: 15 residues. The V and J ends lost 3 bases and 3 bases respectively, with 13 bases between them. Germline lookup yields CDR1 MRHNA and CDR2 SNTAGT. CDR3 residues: CASSEDYLLTDTQYF. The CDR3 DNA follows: TGTGCCAGCAGTGAAGACTACCTTTTAACAGATACGCAGTATTTT.

The CDR3, as DNA: TGTGCCAGCAGTTTGGGGGCGAGACTTGAAAAACTGTTTTTT. Its translation is CASSLGARLEKLFF. This rearrangement joins TRBV28 to TRBJ1-4; possible D gene TRBD1, 6 bases. Trimming left V 3 bases short and J 7 bases short, with 12 bases between. This CDR3 comprises 14 residues. Germline CDR1 reads MDHEN; CDR2 reads SYDVKM.

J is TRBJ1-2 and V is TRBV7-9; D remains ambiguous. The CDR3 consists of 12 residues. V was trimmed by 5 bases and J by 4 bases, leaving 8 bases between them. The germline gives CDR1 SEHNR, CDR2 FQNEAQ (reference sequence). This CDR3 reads CASSKDTYGYTF. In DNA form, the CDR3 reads TGTGCCAGCAGCAAAGACACCTATGGCTACACCTTC.